The rows below give T cell receptor beta chains drawn from one sample of a study of blood T cell repertoires in COVID-19. This table comes from immunoSEQ multiplex PCR, and its TCRdb copy is limited to in-frame clones, with some not included. In the table there are 67,000 or so clones, more than 75% of which are singletons. The material sequenced was peripheral blood. These receptors all come from an older woman with acute or convalescent COVID-19. CDR3s include the opening cysteine and the closing phenylalanine or tryptophan. The D gene is left open where the match is weak. Clone size, where shown, is once, few, many, or a class for clones that have expanded.

TRBV12-3/TRBV12-4	NA	few	TRBJ1-5	TGTGCCAGCAGTTTACATGAGAGGGAAGAGCATTTT	CASSLHEREEHF
TRBV11-2	TRBD2	NA	TRBJ2-3	TGTGCCAGCAGCTTAGATGAGCGGGGGGGCCTAAGTCCCAGAGATACGCAGTATTTT	CASSLDERGGLSPRDTQYF
TRBV4-3	NA	NA	TRBJ1-1	TGCGCCAGCAGCCAAGATATGGGGGCTTTTAACACTGAAGCTTTCTTT	CASSQDMGAFNTEAFF
TRBV19	NA	NA	TRBJ1-4	TGTGCCAGTAGTGGGACACTTAATGAAAAACTGTTTTTT	CASSGTLNEKLFF
TRBV5-1	TRBD2	NA	TRBJ2-1	TGCGCCAGCAGCCTGGGACTAGCCAATGAGCAGTTCTTC	CASSLGLANEQFF
TRBV10-3	TRBD1	few	TRBJ1-1	TGTGCCATCAGTGGGACAGGAGAAGCTTTCTTT	CAISGTGEAFF
TRBV20-1	TRBD2	few	TRBJ2-7	TGCAGTGCTAGTGGCGTGGGGGACTACTCCTACGAGCAGTACTTC	CSASGVGDYSYEQYF
TRBV5-5	NA	NA	TRBJ2-5	TGTGCCAGCAGCTTGAGGGGGAATCAAGAGACCCAGTACTTC	CASSLRGNQETQYF
TRBV5-6	NA	NA	TRBJ1-1	TGTGCCAGCAGCCGGACTTATTCCGAAGCTTTCTTT	CASSRTYSEAFF
TRBV6-5	NA	NA	TRBJ1-5	TGTGCCAGCAGATTTACAGAAGGTAGCAATCAGCCCCAGCATTTT	CASRFTEGSNQPQHF
TRBV27	TRBD2	once	TRBJ2-2	TGTGCCAGCAGCAAACTAGCGGATAACACCGGGGAGCTGTTTTTT	CASSKLADNTGELFF
TRBV20-1	TRBD2	NA	TRBJ2-3	TGCAGTGCTAGTAAGCGGGAGGGCCTCTTAAATACGCAGTATTTT	CSASKREGLLNTQYF
TRBV7-3	NA	NA	TRBJ2-1	TGTGCCAGCAGCTTAAGCGGGACGAGCTCCTACAATGAGCAGTTCTTC	CASSLSGTSSYNEQFF
TRBV7-3	TRBD2	NA	TRBJ2-4	TGTGCCAGCAGCTCAAAGGGAGGGAACATTCAGTACTTC	CASSSKGGNIQYF
TRBV9	NA	NA	TRBJ2-5	TGTGCCAGCAGCGCCACGGGGGGCTCCGACGGAGAGACCCAGTACTTC	CASSATGGSDGETQYF
TRBV28	NA	NA	TRBJ1-1	TGTGCCAGCAGTTTATGGCAGGGGAATACTGAAGCTTTCTTT	CASSLWQGNTEAFF
TRBV10-1	TRBD1	few	TRBJ2-7	TGCGCCAGCAGTGAGTCGACTCGGGGACAGGGGTTCCACGAGCAGTACTTC	CASSESTRGQGFHEQYF
TRBV30	NA	NA	TRBJ1-1	TGTGCCTGGAGTCCGCTAGTGAACACTGAAGCTTTCTTT	CAWSPLVNTEAFF
TRBV11-2	TRBD2	NA	TRBJ2-3	TGTGCCAGCTGTGGCGGGGGGGCCGGGTATAGAGATACGCAGTATTTT	CASCGGGAGYRDTQYF
TRBV5-1	TRBD2	NA	TRBJ2-3	TGCGCCAGCAGCTCCTTAGCGGGGGGGCAGGGAGATACGCAGTATTTT	CASSSLAGGQGDTQYF
TRBV25-1	NA	NA	TRBJ1-1	TGTGCCAGCACTGCAACAACAGGCAACACTGAAGCTTTCTTT	CASTATTGNTEAFF
TRBV7-9	TRBD1	NA	TRBJ1-1	TGTGCCAGCAGCGCGAGGGGGGACAGGGTACGAACTGAAGCTTTCTTT	CASSARGDRVRTEAFF
TRBV27	TRBD2	NA	TRBJ2-7	TGTGCCAGCAGTATACAAGCGGGGGGATCCTACGAGCAGTACTTC	CASSIQAGGSYEQYF
TRBV20-1	NA	NA	TRBJ2-1	TGCAGTGCTACTCCGAGCAATGAGCAGTTCTTC	CSATPSNEQFF
TRBV11-3	NA	NA	TRBJ2-5	TGTGCCAGCAGCTTAGATTTGGGCCGGGGGCAAGAGACCCAGTACTTC	CASSLDLGRGQETQYF
TRBV7-9	TRBD1	NA	TRBJ2-6	TGTGCCAGCAGCCCCGGACAGGGAATCTTCTCTGGGGCCAACGTCCTGACTTTC	CASSPGQGIFSGANVLTF
TRBV29-1	TRBD1	NA	TRBJ2-2	TGCAGCGTGGGAAGGACAGGGTTCGGGGAGCTGTTTTTT	CSVGRTGFGELFF
TRBV6-5	TRBD1	NA	TRBJ1-2	TGTGCCAGCAGTACCGGACAGGAAGCTAACTATGGCTACACCTTC	CASSTGQEANYGYTF
TRBV10-3	TRBD2	once	TRBJ2-5	TGTGCCATCAGTGACATAGCGGGGGGGCAGGAGACCCAGTACTTC	CAISDIAGGQETQYF
TRBV19	TRBD2	NA	TRBJ2-1	TGTGCCAGTAGCCCCGAGAGTAGCGGGGCCCCACTATACAATGAGCAGTTCTTC	CASSPESSGAPLYNEQFF
TRBV14	NA	once	TRBJ1-1	TGTGCCAGCAGCCTTCGGACAACCACTTTTGTCACTGAAGCTTTCTTT	CASSLRTTTFVTEAFF
TRBV6-5	NA	NA	TRBJ1-6	TGTGCCAGCAGTTACTCGACAGGAGGTTTTAATTCACCCCTCCACTTT	CASSYSTGGFNSPLHF
TRBV7-3	TRBD1	NA	TRBJ1-6	TGTGCCAGCAGCGAGGGACAGGGGGAATCACCCCTCCACTTT	CASSEGQGESPLHF
TRBV5-8	NA	NA	TRBJ1-4	TGTGCCAGCAGCTTGGGCCAGACTATGGAAAAACTGTTTTTT	CASSLGQTMEKLFF
TRBV6-2/TRBV6-3	NA	NA	TRBJ2-7	TGTGCCAGCAGTACTCCTCGGGGGGCGGTCTACGAGCAGTACTTC	CASSTPRGAVYEQYF
TRBV5-6	NA	NA	TRBJ1-1	TGTGCCAGCAGATCAATTACAGCGAACACTGAAGCTTTCTTT	CASRSITANTEAFF